This is a list of T cell receptor beta chains from one sample in a study of blood T cell repertoires in COVID-19. Only in-frame clones appear in the TCRdb table, and some are missing; sequencing was by immunoSEQ multiplex PCR. The sample lists approximately 400,000 clones, around 90% occurring once. The sequencing input was PBMCs or T cells enriched from blood (not recorded which). The origin of the receptors is a woman between 18 and 30 years old who had recovered from COVID-19. CDR3s leave out the opening cysteine and the closing phenylalanine or tryptophan. Each record gives: J gene, V gene, D gene, CDR3 protein. D genes are given only for firm matches.

>TRBJ2-7|TRBV2|NA
ASSTNSGPPYEQY
>TRBJ1-6|TRBV7-6|NA
ASSQQGSYSPLH
>TRBJ2-6|TRBV9|TRBD1
ASSVAHRGPGGANVLT
>TRBJ1-6|TRBV11-3|NA
ASSLKGGNSPLH
>TRBJ1-1|TRBV7-2|NA
ASSLGVGGLLNTEAF
>TRBJ2-1|TRBV6-1|TRBD2
ASSDLGKRGSYNEQF
>TRBJ1-5|TRBV2|TRBD1
ASSLRDRHQPQH
>TRBJ1-2|TRBV7-9|NA
ASSLGAILGYT
>TRBJ1-2|TRBV18|TRBD1
ASSPPSSGGLYGYT
>TRBJ2-5|TRBV11-2|NA
ASSSAPTPGTQY
>TRBJ1-3|TRBV4-2|NA
ASSQDNSGNTIY
>TRBJ1-2|TRBV6-2/TRBV6-3|NA
ASSRAGESGYT
>TRBJ2-7|TRBV6-2/TRBV6-3|NA
ASSYRPGISEQY
>TRBJ1-5|TRBV4-3|NA
ASSQDHRAGQPQH
>TRBJ2-2|TRBV10-3|TRBD1
AITRGLTGELF
>TRBJ2-7|TRBV6-5|NA
ASNLDRRVTYEQY
>TRBJ2-1|TRBV29-1|TRBD1
SVLPIDRGVNKQF
>TRBJ1-1|TRBV5-1|NA
ASSLVGTPNTEAF
>TRBJ1-3|TRBV4-3|TRBD1
ASSQDGTGFGNTIY
>TRBJ2-3|TRBV7-2|TRBD2
ASSLAPLLAGGPPHTQY
>TRBJ2-7|TRBV6-2/TRBV6-3|NA
ASSSEQGSYEQY
>TRBJ1-2|TRBV6-5|TRBD1
AYSGDRGNYGYT
>TRBJ1-2|TRBV4-1|TRBD1
ASSRVMGEGART
>TRBJ1-6|TRBV2|NA
ASSESGLLSGNNSPLH
>TRBJ2-7|TRBV19|TRBD1
ASSILLGQGAREQY
>TRBJ2-3|TRBV7-9|TRBD1
ASSFRDSLTDTQY
>TRBJ1-2|TRBV6-5|NA
ASSLNGQSSYGYT
>TRBJ1-2|TRBV19|TRBD1
ASKPGQGRGYGYT
>TRBJ1-1|TRBV9|NA
ASSVAQGYEAF
>TRBJ1-5|TRBV5-1|NA
ASSADSFSNQPQH
>TRBJ2-3|TRBV4-2|TRBD2
ASSRSASGGPFRAQY
>TRBJ2-7|TRBV5-5|NA
ASSLQPTSYEQY
>TRBJ2-5|TRBV19|NA
ATQPQGKETQY
>TRBJ1-1|TRBV5-5|NA
ASSLGRGTEAF
>TRBJ2-4|TRBV7-7|TRBD2
ASSSPTSGGTLAKNIQY
>TRBJ1-2|TRBV27|TRBD1
ASSSSGTGILGGYT
>TRBJ1-2|TRBV18|TRBD1
ASSDRDYGYT
>TRBJ1-3|TRBV27|NA
ASSLQEPTLLSGNTIY
>TRBJ2-7|TRBV28|NA
ASSFVVGAGLPEQY
>TRBJ1-6|TRBV6-2/TRBV6-3|TRBD1
ASSWSRGDSPLH
>TRBJ2-5|TRBV7-3|NA
ASRPTDDGETQY